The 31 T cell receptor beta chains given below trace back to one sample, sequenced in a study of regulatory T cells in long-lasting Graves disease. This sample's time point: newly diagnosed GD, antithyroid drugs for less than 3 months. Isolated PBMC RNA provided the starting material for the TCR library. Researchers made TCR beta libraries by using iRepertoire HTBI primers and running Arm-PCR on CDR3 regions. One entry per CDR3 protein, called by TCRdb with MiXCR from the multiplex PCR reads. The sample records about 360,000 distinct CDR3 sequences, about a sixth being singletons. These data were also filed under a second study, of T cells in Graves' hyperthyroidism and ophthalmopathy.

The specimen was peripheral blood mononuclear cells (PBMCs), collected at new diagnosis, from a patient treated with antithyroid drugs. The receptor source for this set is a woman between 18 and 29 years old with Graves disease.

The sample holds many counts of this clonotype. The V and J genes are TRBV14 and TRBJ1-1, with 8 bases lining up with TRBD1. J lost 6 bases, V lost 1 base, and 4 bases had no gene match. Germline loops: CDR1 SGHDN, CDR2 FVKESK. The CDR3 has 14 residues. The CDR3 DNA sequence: TGTGCCAGCAGCCAAGCATGGGGACAGGCTGAAGCTTTCTTT. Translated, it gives CASSQAWGQAEAFF.

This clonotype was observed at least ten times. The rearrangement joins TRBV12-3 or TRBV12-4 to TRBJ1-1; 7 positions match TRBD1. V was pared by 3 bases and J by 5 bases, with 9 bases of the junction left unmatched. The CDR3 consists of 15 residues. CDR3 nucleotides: TGTGCCAGCAGTTTCCCCGACAGGGAGCGGACTGAAGCTTTCTTT. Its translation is CASSFPDRERTEAFF.

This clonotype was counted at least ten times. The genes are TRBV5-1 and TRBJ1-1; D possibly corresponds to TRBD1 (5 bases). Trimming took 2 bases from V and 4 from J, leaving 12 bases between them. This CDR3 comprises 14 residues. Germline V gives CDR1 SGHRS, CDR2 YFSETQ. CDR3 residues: CASSFAGRGTEAFF. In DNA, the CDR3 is TGCGCCAGCAGCTTCGCAGGGCGGGGCACTGAAGCTTTCTTT.

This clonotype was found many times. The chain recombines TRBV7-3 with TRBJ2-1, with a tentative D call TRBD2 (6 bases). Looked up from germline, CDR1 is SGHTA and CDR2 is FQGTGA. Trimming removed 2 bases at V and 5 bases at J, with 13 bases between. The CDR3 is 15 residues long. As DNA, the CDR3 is TGTGCCAGCAGCTTACAGGTCGGGGGAAACAATGAGCAGTTCTTC. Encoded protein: CASSLQVGGNNEQFF.

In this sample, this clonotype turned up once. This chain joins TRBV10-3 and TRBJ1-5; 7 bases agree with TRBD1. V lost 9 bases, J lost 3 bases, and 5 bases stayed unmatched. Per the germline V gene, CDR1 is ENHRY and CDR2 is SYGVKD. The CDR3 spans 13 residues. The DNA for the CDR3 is TGTGCCATAGGACAGGCTATCAATCAGCCCCAGCATTTT. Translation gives CAIGQAINQPQHF.

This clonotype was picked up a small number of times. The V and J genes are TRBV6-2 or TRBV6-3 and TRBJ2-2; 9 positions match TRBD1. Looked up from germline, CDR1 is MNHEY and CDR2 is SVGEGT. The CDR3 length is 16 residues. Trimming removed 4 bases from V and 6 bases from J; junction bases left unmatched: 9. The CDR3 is CASSSPPGQGSGELFF. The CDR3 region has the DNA TGTGCCAGCAGTTCCCCCCCGGGACAGGGCTCCGGGGAGCTGTTTTTT.

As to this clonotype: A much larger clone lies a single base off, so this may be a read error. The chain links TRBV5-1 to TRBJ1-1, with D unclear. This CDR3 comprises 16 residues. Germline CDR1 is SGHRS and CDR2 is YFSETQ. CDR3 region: CASSSRSGYQNTVAFF. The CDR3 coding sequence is TGCGCCAGCAGCTCGCGTTCCGGGTACCAGAACACTGTAGCTTTCTTT.

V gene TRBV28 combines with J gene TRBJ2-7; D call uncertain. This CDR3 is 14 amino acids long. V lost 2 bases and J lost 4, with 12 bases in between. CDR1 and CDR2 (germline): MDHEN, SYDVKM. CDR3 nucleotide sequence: TGTGCCAGCAGTTTAATTAGGGTTGGGTACGAGCAGTACTTC. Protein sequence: CASSLIRVGYEQYF.

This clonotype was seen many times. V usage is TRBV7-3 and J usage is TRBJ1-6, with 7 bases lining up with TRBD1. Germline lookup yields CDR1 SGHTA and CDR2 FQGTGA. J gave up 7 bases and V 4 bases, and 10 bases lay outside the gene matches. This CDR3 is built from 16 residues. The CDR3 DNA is TGTGCCAGCAGCTCTCAGGGGGGAAGGGAGAATTCACCCCTCCACTTT. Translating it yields CASSSQGGRENSPLHF.

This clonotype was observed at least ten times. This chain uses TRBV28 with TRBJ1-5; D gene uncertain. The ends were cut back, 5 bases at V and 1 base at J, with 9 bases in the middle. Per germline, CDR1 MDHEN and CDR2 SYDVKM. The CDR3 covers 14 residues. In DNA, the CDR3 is TGTGCCAGCAGTGCCGCCCAGAGCAATCAGCCCCAGCATTTT. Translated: CASSAAQSNQPQHF.

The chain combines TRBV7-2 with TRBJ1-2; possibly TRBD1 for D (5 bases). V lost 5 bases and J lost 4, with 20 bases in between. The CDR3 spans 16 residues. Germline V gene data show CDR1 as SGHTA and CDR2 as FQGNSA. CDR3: CASSPSPGTWGYGYTF. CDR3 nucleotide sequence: TGTGCCAGCAGCCCGAGTCCCGGGACTTGGGGCTATGGCTACACCTTC.

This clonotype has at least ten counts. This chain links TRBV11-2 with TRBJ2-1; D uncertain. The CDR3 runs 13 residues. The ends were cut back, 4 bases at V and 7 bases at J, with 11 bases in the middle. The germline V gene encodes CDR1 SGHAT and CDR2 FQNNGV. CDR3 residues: CASSSIKINEQFF. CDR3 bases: TGTGCCAGCAGCTCTATCAAAATAAATGAGCAGTTCTTC.

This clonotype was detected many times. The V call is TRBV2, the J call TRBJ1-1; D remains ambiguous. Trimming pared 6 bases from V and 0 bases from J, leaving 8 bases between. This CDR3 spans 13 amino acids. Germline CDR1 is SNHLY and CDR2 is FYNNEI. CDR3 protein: CASSPQMNTEAFF. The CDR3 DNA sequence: TGTGCCAGCAGCCCCCAAATGAACACTGAAGCTTTCTTT.

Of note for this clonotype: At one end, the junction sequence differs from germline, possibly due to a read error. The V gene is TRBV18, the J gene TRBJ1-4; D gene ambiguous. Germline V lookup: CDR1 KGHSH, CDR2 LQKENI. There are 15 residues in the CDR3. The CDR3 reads CAGSPLSGVVEKLFF. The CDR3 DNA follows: TGTGCCGGCTCACCATTAAGTGGGGTTGTCGAAAAACTGTTTTTT.

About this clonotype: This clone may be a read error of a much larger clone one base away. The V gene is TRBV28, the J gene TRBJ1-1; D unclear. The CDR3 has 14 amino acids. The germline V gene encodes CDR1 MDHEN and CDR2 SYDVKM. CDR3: CANSLHMLNTEAFF. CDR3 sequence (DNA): TGTGCCAACAGTTTACACATGCTGAACACTGAAGCTTTCTTT.

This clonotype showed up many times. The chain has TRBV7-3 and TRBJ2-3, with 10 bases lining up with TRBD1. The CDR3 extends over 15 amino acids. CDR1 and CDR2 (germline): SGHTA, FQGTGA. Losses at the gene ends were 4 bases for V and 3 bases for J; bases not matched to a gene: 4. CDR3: CASSSRDRGTDTQYF. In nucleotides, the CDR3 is TGTGCCAGCAGCTCCCGGGACAGGGGAACAGATACGCAGTATTTT.

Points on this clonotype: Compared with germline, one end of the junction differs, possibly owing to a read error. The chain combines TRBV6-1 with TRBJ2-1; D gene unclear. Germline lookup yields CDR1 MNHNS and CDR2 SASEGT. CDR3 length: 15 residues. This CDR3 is CASSGVGSPYNGQFF. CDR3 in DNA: TGTGCCAGCAGTGGCGTCGGCAGCCCCTACAATGGGCAGTTCTTC.

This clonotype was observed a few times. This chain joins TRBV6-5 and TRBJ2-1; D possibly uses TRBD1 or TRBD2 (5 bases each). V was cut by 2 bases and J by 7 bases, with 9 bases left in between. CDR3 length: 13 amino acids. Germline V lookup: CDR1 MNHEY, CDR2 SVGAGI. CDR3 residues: CASSYLGVNEQFF. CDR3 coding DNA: TGTGCCAGCAGTTACCTGGGGGTAAATGAGCAGTTCTTC.

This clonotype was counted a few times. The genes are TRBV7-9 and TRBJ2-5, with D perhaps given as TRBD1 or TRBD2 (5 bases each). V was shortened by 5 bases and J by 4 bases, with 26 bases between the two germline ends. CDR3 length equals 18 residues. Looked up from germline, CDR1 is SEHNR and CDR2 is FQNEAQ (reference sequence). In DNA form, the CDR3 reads TGTGCCAGCAGCCCCACCTGGGGGATAACGGACCAGGGAGAGACCCAGTACTTC. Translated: CASSPTWGITDQGETQYF. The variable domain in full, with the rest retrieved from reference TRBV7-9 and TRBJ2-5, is DTGVSQNPRHKITKRGQNVTFRCDPISEHNRLYWYRQTLGQGPEFLTYFQNEAQLEKSRLLSDRFSAERPKGSFSTLEIQRTEQGDSAMYLCASSPTWGITDQGETQYFGPGTRLLVL.

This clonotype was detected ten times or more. The CDR3 coding sequence is TGTGCCAGCAGTTACTCGACCCCCGGACTAGCGCCCTACAATGAGCAGTTCTTC. It translates to CASSYSTPGLAPYNEQFF. The rearrangement links TRBV6-6 to TRBJ2-1, with 9 bases that match TRBD2. The length of the CDR3 is 18 residues. CDR1 and CDR2 (germline): MNHNY, SVGAGI (reference sequence). After removal of 0 bases from V and 2 bases from J, the junction contained 8 bases not matched to a gene.

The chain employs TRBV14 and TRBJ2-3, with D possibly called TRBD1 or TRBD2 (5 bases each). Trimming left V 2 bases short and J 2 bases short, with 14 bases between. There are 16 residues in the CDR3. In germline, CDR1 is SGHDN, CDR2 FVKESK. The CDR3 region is CASSQPGRLTTDTQYF. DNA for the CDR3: TGTGCCAGCAGCCAACCGGGACGACTGACCACAGATACGCAGTATTTT.

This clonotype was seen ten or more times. CDR3 nucleotide sequence: TGTGCCTGGACGGGGGACACTGAAGCTTTCTTT. Its protein product is CAWTGDTEAFF. The gene calls are TRBV30 and TRBJ1-1; maybe TRBD1 (5 bases). The V and J ends lost 4 bases and 3 bases respectively, with 6 bases between them. CDR1 is GTSNPN and CDR2 is SVGIG in the germline V gene (reference sequence). The CDR3 consists of 11 residues.

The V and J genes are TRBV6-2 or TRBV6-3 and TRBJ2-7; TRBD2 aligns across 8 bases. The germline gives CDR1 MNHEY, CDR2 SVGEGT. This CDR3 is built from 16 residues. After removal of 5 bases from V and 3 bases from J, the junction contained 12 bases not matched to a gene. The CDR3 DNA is TGTGCCAGCAGTGAAGGTTACAGGCTAGCGGGCTACGAGCAGTACTTC. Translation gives CASSEGYRLAGYEQYF.

The DNA of the CDR3 is TGTGCCAGCAGCTTAGGGAGCACTACCTATGGCTACACCTTC. Translating it yields CASSLGSTTYGYTF. This sequence joins TRBV7-2 and TRBJ1-2, with unresolved D. CDR3 length equals 14 residues. Germline CDR1 SGHTA, CDR2 FQGNSA. V lost 1 base to trimming and J lost 4 bases, with 10 bases between them. Full variable domain (rest looked up from reference TRBV7-2 and TRBJ1-2): GAGVSQSPSNKVTEKGKDVELRCDPISGHTALYWYRQSLGQGLEFLIYFQGNSAPDKSGLPSDRFSAERTGGSVSTLTIQRTQQEDSAVYLCASSLGSTTYGYTFGSGTRLTVV.

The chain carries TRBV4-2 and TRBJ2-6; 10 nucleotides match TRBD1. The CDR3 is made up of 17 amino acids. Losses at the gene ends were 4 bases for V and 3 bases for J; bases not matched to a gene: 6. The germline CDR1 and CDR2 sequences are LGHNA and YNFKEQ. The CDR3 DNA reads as TGTGCCAGCAGCCCCGACAGGGGGCAAGATGGGGCCAACGTCCTGACTTTC. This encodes CASSPDRGQDGANVLTF.

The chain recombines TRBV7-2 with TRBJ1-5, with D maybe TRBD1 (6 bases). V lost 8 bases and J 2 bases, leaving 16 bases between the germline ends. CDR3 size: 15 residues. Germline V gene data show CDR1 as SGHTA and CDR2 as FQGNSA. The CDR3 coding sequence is TGTGCCAGCCGGTCGGGGACACTGGGCAATCAGCCCCAGCATTTT. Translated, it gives CASRSGTLGNQPQHF. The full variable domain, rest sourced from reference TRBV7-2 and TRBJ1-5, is GAGVSQSPSNKVTEKGKDVELRCDPISGHTALYWYRQSLGQGLEFLIYFQGNSAPDKSGLPSDRFSAERTGGSVSTLTIQRTQQEDSAVYLCASRSGTLGNQPQHFGDGTRLSIL.

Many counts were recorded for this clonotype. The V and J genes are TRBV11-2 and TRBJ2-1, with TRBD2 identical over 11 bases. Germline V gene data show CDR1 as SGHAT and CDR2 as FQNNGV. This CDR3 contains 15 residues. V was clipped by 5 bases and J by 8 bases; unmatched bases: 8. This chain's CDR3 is CASSRTLAGGYEQFF. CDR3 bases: TGTGCCAGCAGCAGGACCCTAGCGGGAGGATATGAGCAGTTCTTC.

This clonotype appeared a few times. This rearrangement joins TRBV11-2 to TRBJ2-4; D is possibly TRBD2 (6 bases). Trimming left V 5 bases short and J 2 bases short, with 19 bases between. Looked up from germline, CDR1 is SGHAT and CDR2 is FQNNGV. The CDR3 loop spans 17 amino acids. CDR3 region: CASSPVSGGMSKNIQYF. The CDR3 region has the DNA TGTGCCAGCAGCCCTGTCTCTGGCGGGATGTCCAAAAACATTCAGTACTTC.

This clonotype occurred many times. CDR3 coding DNA: TGTGCCAGCAGCTTAATGGGCGAGCCCACCGGGGAGCTGTTTTTT. Translation: CASSLMGEPTGELFF. The chain couples TRBV7-3 to TRBJ2-2; no definite D call. This CDR3 is built from 15 residues. Trimming pared 1 base from V and 4 bases from J, leaving 10 bases between. Germline values: CDR1 SGHTA, CDR2 FQGTGA.

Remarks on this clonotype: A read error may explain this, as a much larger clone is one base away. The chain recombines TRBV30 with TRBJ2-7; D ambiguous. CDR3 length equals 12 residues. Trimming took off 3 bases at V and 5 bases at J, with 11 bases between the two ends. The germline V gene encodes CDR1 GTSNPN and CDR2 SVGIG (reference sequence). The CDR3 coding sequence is TGTGCCTGGAGCCGCCACCTCCACGAGCAGTACTTC. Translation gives CAWSRHLHEQYF.

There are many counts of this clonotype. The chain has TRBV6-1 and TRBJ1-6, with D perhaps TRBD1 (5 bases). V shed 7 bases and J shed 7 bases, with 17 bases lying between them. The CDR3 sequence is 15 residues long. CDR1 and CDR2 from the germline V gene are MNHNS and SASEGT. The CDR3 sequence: CASTPGAGTNSPLHF. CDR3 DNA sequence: TGTGCCAGCACCCCTGGGGCAGGAACGAATTCACCCCTCCACTTT.